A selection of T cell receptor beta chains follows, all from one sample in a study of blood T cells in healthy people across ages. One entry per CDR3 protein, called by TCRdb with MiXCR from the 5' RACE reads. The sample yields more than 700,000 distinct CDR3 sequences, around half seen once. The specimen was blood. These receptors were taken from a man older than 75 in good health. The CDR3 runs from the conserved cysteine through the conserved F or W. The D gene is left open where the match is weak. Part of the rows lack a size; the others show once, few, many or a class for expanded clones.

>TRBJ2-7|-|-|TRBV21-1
CASSFPGQGTYEQYF
TGTGCCAGCAGCTTCCCGGGACAGGGGACCTACGAGCAGTACTTC
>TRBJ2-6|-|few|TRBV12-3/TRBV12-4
CASSPSSFFSGANVLTF
TGTGCCAGCAGTCCGTCCAGTTTTTTCTCTGGGGCCAACGTCCTGACTTTC
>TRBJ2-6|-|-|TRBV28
CASSTQFGGANVLTF
TGTGCCAGCAGTACTCAATTCGGGGGGGCCAACGTCCTGACTTTC
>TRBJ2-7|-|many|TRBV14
CASSQDFGFLYEQYF
TGTGCCAGCAGCCAAGATTTCGGATTTCTCTACGAGCAGTACTTC
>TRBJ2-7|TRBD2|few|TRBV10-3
CAISESAGAIPYEQYF
TGTGCCATCAGTGAGTCCGCGGGAGCCATTCCCTACGAGCAGTACTTC
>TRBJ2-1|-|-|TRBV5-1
CASSLKFDNEQFF
TGCGCCAGCAGCCTTAAATTTGACAATGAGCAGTTCTTC
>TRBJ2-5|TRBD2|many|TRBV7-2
CASSSTGLVATQYF
TGTGCCAGCAGCTCCACCGGACTAGTGGCGACCCAGTACTTC
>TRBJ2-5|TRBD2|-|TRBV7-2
CASSLGSSGVNQETQYF
TGTGCCAGCAGCCTAGGGTCTAGCGGGGTTAATCAAGAGACCCAGTACTTC
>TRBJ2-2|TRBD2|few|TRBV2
CASSKTSGLTGELFF
TGTGCCAGCAGTAAGACTAGCGGACTCACCGGGGAGCTGTTTTTT
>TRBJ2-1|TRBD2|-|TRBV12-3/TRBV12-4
CASSPAGGPGDEQFF
TGTGCCAGCAGTCCAGCGGGAGGGCCCGGCGATGAGCAGTTCTTC
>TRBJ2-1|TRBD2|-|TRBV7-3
CASSLTGGVNEQFF
TGTGCCAGCAGCTTAACGGGAGGGGTAAATGAGCAGTTCTTC
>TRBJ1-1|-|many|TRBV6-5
CASRARGQAFF
TGTGCCAGCAGAGCCCGGGGCCAAGCTTTCTTT
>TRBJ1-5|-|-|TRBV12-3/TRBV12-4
CASSFSQRDQPQHF
TGTGCCAGCAGTTTTTCACAGAGGGATCAGCCCCAGCATTTT
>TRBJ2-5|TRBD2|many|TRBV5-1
CASSSLTSGTQETQYF
TGCGCCAGCAGCTCCTTGACTAGCGGGACTCAAGAGACCCAGTACTTC
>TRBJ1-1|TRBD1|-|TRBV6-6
CASSGTGSYAEAFF
TGTGCCAGCAGCGGGACAGGGTCGTACGCTGAAGCTTTCTTT
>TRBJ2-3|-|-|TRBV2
CASSGEDTQYF
TGTGCCAGCAGTGGGGAAGATACGCAGTATTTT